This paragraph reports one T cell receptor beta chain. The data stem from a study of T cells of healthy individuals. V gave up 1 base and J gave up 3 bases; unmatched junction bases: 13. The CDR3 totals 20 residues. Germline V gene data show CDR1 as LGHNA and CDR2 as YNFKEQ. TCRdb redid the calling of the 5' RACE reads with MiXCR, one entry per CDR3 protein. This table holds approximately 58,000 distinct CDR3 sequences, about 14% found once. The origin of this receptor is a human donor in good health. This chain links TRBV4-2 with TRBJ2-3; 13 nucleotides agree with TRBD2. CDR3 DNA: TGTGCCAGCAGCCAAGTTTGGAAGGGACGGACTAGCGGGGGAACAGATACGCAGTATTTT. This translates into CASSQVWKGRTSGGTDTQYF.